Below, 18 T cell receptor beta chains from the same sample are listed, as sequenced in a study of response to subunit inactivated influenza vaccine. Each CDR3 protein gets one entry after TCRdb re-called the RT-PCR reads with MiXCR. The sample has approximately 730,000 distinct CDR3 sequences; approximately 15% are singletons. This specimen consisted of PBMCs from blood, obtained around two weeks before vaccination. The receptors derive from a man between 50 and 59 years old who received an inactivated influenza vaccine.

V is TRBV3-1 and J is TRBJ2-7, with 10 bases aligning to TRBD1. The CDR3 spans 14 residues. V trimming: 5 bases; J trimming: 3 bases; junction bases outside the gene matches: 4. From germline, CDR1 is LGHDT and CDR2 YNNKEL (reference sequence). In DNA, the CDR3 is TGTGCCAGCAGCATACGGACAGGGGGCTACGAGCAGTACTTC. Its translation is CASSIRTGGYEQYF.

This clonotype turned up a few times. The chain carries TRBV5-6 and TRBJ2-7; TRBD2 agrees at 13 bases. The V and J ends lost 6 bases and 1 base, in that order; junction bases with no gene match: 4. Germline V lookup: CDR1 SGHDT, CDR2 YYEEEE. The length of the CDR3 is 15 residues. The chain's CDR3 is CASKPGLAGSYEQYF. The DNA of the CDR3 is TGTGCCAGCAAACCGGGACTAGCGGGGTCCTACGAGCAGTACTTC.

This clonotype was seen more than once but under ten times. The V and J genes are TRBV12-3 or TRBV12-4 and TRBJ2-7; tentatively, D is TRBD1 (5 bases). The CDR3 length is 16 residues. The V gene lost 0 bases and the J gene lost 3 bases, with 15 bases spanning the gap. The CDR3 DNA reads TGTGCCAGCAGTTTAGCGTGGTCAGGGTTAAGCTACGAGCAGTACTTC. Translation: CASSLAWSGLSYEQYF.

J is TRBJ2-7 and V is TRBV6-6; D ambiguous. This CDR3 comprises 12 residues. Germline V gene sequence: CDR1 MNHNY, CDR2 SVGAGI (reference sequence). V was cut by 6 bases and J by 4 bases, with 10 bases left in between. The CDR3: CASRSTDYEQYF. The CDR3 DNA reads TGTGCCAGCAGAAGTACAGATTACGAGCAGTACTTC.

In this sample, this clonotype turned up many times. This chain joins TRBV7-9 and TRBJ2-3, with D unclear. The CDR3 has 15 residues. Trimming removed 3 bases at V and 0 bases at J, with 10 bases between. Germline assignment: CDR1 SEHNR and CDR2 FQNEAQ (reference sequence). The CDR3 spells CASSFTSVSTDTQYF. The CDR3 DNA reads TGTGCCAGCAGCTTCACGTCGGTTAGCACAGATACGCAGTATTTT.

At least ten counts were recorded for this clonotype. CDR3 residues: CASSFTVSYEQYF. The CDR3 DNA sequence: TGCGCCAGCAGCTTTACGGTATCCTACGAGCAGTACTTC. The chain joins TRBV5-1 to TRBJ2-7, with D hard to call. CDR3 length: 13 residues. Germline values: CDR1 SGHRS, CDR2 YFSETQ. The V gene lost 2 bases and the J gene lost 1 base, with 7 bases spanning the gap.

The gene calls are TRBV5-1 and TRBJ2-3; TRBD2 agrees at 13 bases. CDR1 and CDR2 from the germline V gene are SGHRS and YFSETQ. V dropped 4 bases and J dropped 6; count of bases not matched to a gene: 17. CDR3 length equals 19 residues. CDR3 nucleotide sequence: TGCGCCAGCAGCCTGGGACCCCTACTAGCGGGAGGGCCGTCGGATACGCAGTATTTT. Encoded protein: CASSLGPLLAGGPSDTQYF.

The genes are TRBV24-1 and TRBJ2-3; TRBD2 matches at 12 bases. Trimming at V came to 9 bases and at J to 0 bases, leaving 6 bases not matched to a gene. The CDR3 is 16 residues long. Germline lookup yields CDR1 KGHDR and CDR2 SFDVKD. CDR3 coding DNA: TGTGCCACCGCAGGACTAGCGGGGAGCAGCACAGATACGCAGTATTTT. It encodes CATAGLAGSSTDTQYF.

This clonotype was seen only a few times. This sequence joins TRBV28 and TRBJ1-4, with TRBD1 matching over 8 bases. The CDR3 loop spans 15 amino acids. With V trimmed by 6 bases and J by 7 bases, 10 bases remained unmatched. The germline V gene encodes CDR1 MDHEN and CDR2 SYDVKM. The CDR3: CASSLYRGRGEKLFF. CDR3 nucleotide sequence: TGTGCCAGCAGCCTATACAGGGGGAGAGGTGAAAAACTGTTTTTT.

V gene TRBV28 combines with J gene TRBJ2-7, with a weak D call TRBD1 (5 bases). Trimming stripped 3 bases from V and 2 bases from J, with 17 bases between. This CDR3 is 16 amino acids long. The germline V gene encodes CDR1 MDHEN and CDR2 SYDVKM. This CDR3 reads CASSLRQLQTTYEQYF. The CDR3 coding sequence is TGTGCCAGCAGTTTGCGACAGTTACAAACTACCTACGAGCAGTACTTC. The full variable domain, in which reference TRBV28 and TRBJ2-7 provide the parts outside the CDR3, is DVKVTQSSRYLVKRTGEKVFLECVQDMDHENMFWYRQDPGLGLRLIYFSYDVKMKEKGDIPEGYSVSREKKERFSLILESASTNQTSMYLCASSLRQLQTTYEQYFGPGTRLTVT.

V is TRBV14 and J is TRBJ2-3; D possibly matches TRBD1 or TRBD2 (6 bases each). Trimming left V 1 base short and J 9 bases short, with 11 bases between. This CDR3 is 13 amino acids long. Germline-derived CDR1 and CDR2 are SGHDN and FVKESK. The CDR3 reads CASSQVLGGTQYF. CDR3 sequence (DNA): TGTGCCAGCAGCCAAGTCCTGGGGGGCACGCAGTATTTT.

The chain recombines TRBV20-1 with TRBJ2-1; 10 nucleotides line up with TRBD2. This CDR3 region has 14 residues. The germline V gene encodes CDR1 DFQATT and CDR2 SNEGSKA (reference sequence). With 5 bases clipped from V and 5 bases from J, the junction kept 6 bases outside the gene matches. DNA for the CDR3: TGCAGTGCTCTTAGCGGGGGGCTACACAATGAGCAGTTCTTC. Protein sequence: CSALSGGLHNEQFF.

The chain couples TRBV25-1 to TRBJ2-3, with D uncertain. The germline CDR1 and CDR2 sequences are MGHDK and SYGVNS. The CDR3 contains 13 residues. V lost 4 bases, J lost 4 bases, and 9 bases lay in between. Here the CDR3 DNA reads TGTGCCAGCAGTGGCCCCTTCGCAGATACGCAGTATTTT. Protein: CASSGPFADTQYF.

DNA for the CDR3: TGCAGCGGGGACGGACAGGGGGCTGGAGATACGCAGTATTTT. The encoded protein is CSGDGQGAGDTQYF. V gene TRBV29-1 combines with J gene TRBJ2-3; 11 bases match TRBD1. With 7 bases clipped from V and 5 bases from J, the junction kept 8 bases outside the gene matches. Germline CDR1 is SQVTM and CDR2 is ANQGSEA. The CDR3 covers 14 residues.

This clonotype was picked up many times. J is TRBJ1-1 and V is TRBV5-1, with D possibly matching TRBD1 (6 bases). V lost 5 bases, J lost 1 base, and 9 bases lay in between. The CDR3 length is 13 residues. The germline gives CDR1 SGHRS, CDR2 YFSETQ. DNA of the CDR3: TGCGCCAGCAGGTCGACAGGGAACACTGAAGCTTTCTTT. It yields the protein CASRSTGNTEAFF.

The chain combines TRBV21-1 with TRBJ2-1; the DNA was not used to check the table's D call, TRBD2. TRBV21-1 is a known pseudogene. This CDR3 comprises 21 residues. CDR3 sequence: CASSKTSGSIYPGLGNNEQFF. CDR3 nucleotides: TGTGCCAGCAGCAAAACTTCCGGGTCCATCTACCCGGGACTAGGAAACAATGAGCAGTTCTTC.

This clonotype was seen at least ten times. V gene TRBV29-1 combines with J gene TRBJ1-2, with D possibly TRBD1 on 5 matching bases. The ends were cut back, 8 bases at V and 6 bases at J, with 13 bases in the middle. Germline CDR1 SQVTM, CDR2 ANQGSEA. CDR3 length equals 11 residues. CDR3 region: CSSRDGDGYTF. CDR3 sequence (DNA): TGCAGCTCGAGGGACGGCGATGGCTACACCTTC.

The chain has TRBV15 and TRBJ2-1; D is undetermined. The CDR3 runs to 13 residues. Germline loops: CDR1 LNHNV, CDR2 YYDKDF (reference sequence). Trimming removed 6 bases from V and 5 bases from J, with 11 bases in between. The CDR3, as DNA: TGTGCCACCAGTCAGGCGCTCGACAATGAGCAGTTCTTC. It specifies CATSQALDNEQFF.